This is a list of T cell receptor beta chains from one sample in a study of glioma-infiltrating T cells after dendritic cell vaccination. The data were produced by immunoSEQ multiplex PCR, yet TCRdb's version contains in-frame clones alone and is incomplete. The table includes under 35,000 clones, 90% to 95% detected once. Sequencing used blood, obtained before dendritic cell vaccination. Receptors were obtained from a human donor with glioblastoma. The CDR3 runs from the conserved cysteine through the conserved F or W. The D gene is left open where the match is weak. Clone size is not always given. Where it is, it says once, few, many or a class for expanded clones.

size,J,V,D,DNA,CDR3
NA,TRBJ2-1,TRBV6-5,TRBD1,TGTGCCAGCAGGGGACAGCGAGGGGGCAATGAGCAGTTCTTC,CASRGQRGGNEQFF
NA,TRBJ1-1,TRBV25-1,NA,TGTGCCAGCAGGGGGGCAGTCGGCCGAGCTTTCTTT,CASRGAVGRAFF
NA,TRBJ2-2,TRBV7-9,NA,TGTGCCAGCAGCATCCGTGGGCTCAGTGTCACCGGGGAGCTGTTTTTT,CASSIRGLSVTGELFF
NA,TRBJ2-5,TRBV4-2,TRBD1,TGTGCCAGCAGCCCCGGGACAGCTCAAGAGACCCAGTACTTC,CASSPGTAQETQYF
NA,TRBJ1-6,TRBV7-2,TRBD1,TGTGCCAGCAGCGGCCCCCGCAGGACAGGTGGCCGTTCACCCCTCCACTTT,CASSGPRRTGGRSPLHF
NA,TRBJ2-2,TRBV27,TRBD2,TGTGCCAGCCGGGGAGGGGCGCCCGGGGAGCTGTTTTTT,CASRGGAPGELFF
NA,TRBJ1-6,TRBV6-5,NA,TGTGCCAGCAGTGAATTGGTGGGCTTGTCACCCCTCCACTTT,CASSELVGLSPLHF
once,TRBJ1-1,TRBV19,NA,TGTGCCAGTAGTATGGGGCAGAACACTGAAGCTTTCTTT,CASSMGQNTEAFF
NA,TRBJ1-1,TRBV25-1,NA,TGTGCCAGCAAAGCCCAGGTAGGAGCTTTCTTT,CASKAQVGAFF
NA,TRBJ2-2,TRBV6-1,NA,TGTGCCAGCAACCGACAGGAATTGAACACCGGGGAGCTGTTTTTT,CASNRQELNTGELFF
NA,TRBJ2-5,TRBV18,NA,TGTGCCAGCTCACCAACGCTGGGGAGTCAAGAGACCCAGTACTTC,CASSPTLGSQETQYF
once,TRBJ2-5,TRBV5-1,TRBD1,TGCGCCAGCAGCGTACCGACAGGGAGCCAAGAGACCCAGTACTTC,CASSVPTGSQETQYF
NA,TRBJ2-1,TRBV30,TRBD2,TGTGCCTGGAGTCCCCACCCCCGACTAGCGGAATTCAACAATGAGCAGTTCTTC,CAWSPHPRLAEFNNEQFF
NA,TRBJ2-3,TRBV15,NA,TGTGCCACCAGCGTACAGAGCACAGATACGCAGTATTTT,CATSVQSTDTQYF
NA,TRBJ2-3,TRBV5-4,TRBD2,TGTGCCAGCAGCTTGTCCCTAGCGGGCACAGATACGCAGTATTTT,CASSLSLAGTDTQYF
NA,TRBJ1-5,TRBV9,NA,TGTGCCAGCAGCGTCGACAGTTCATACAATCAGCCCCAGCATTTT,CASSVDSSYNQPQHF
NA,TRBJ2-5,TRBV7-2,TRBD2,TGTGCCAGCAGCTCGAATAGCGGGGGGACACAAGAGACCCAGTACTTC,CASSSNSGGTQETQYF
NA,TRBJ1-2,TRBV5-4,NA,TGTGCCAGCAGCTGGGGTGGGGGGGATGGCTACACCTTC,CASSWGGGDGYTF
once,TRBJ1-2,TRBV6-5,NA,TGTGCCAGCAGTTACTCGATGGCAGGTGGGGGCTACACCTTC,CASSYSMAGGGYTF
NA,TRBJ1-4,TRBV5-8,TRBD1,TGTGCCAGCAGCTTACAGGGGGCGACTGAAAAACTGTTTTTT,CASSLQGATEKLFF
NA,TRBJ2-7,TRBV6-4,TRBD2,TGTGCCAGCCCGATAACAGCGGGGGTCAACGAGCAGTACTTC,CASPITAGVNEQYF
NA,TRBJ2-3,TRBV9,NA,TGTGCCAGCAGCAGAGGGCCGGACGATACGCAGTATTTT,CASSRGPDDTQYF
NA,TRBJ2-7,TRBV5-1,TRBD2,TGCGCCAGCAGCTCGGGACTAGCGGGGCTCTCCTACGAGCAGTACTTC,CASSSGLAGLSYEQYF
NA,TRBJ2-1,TRBV19,TRBD1,TGTGCCAGTAAAGACTCAGGGACAGTAAATTTTGATGAGCAGTTCTTC,CASKDSGTVNFDEQFF
NA,TRBJ2-7,TRBV9,TRBD1,TGTGCCAGCAGCGTTGGGGACAGGGACAGCGAGCAGTACTTC,CASSVGDRDSEQYF
NA,TRBJ2-7,TRBV6-6,NA,TGTGCCAGCAGCGGACAGCACTACGAGCAGTACTTC,CASSGQHYEQYF
NA,TRBJ2-5,TRBV15,NA,TGTGCCACCAGCAGGGGTGCCGACACGACCCAAGAGACCCAGTACTTC,CATSRGADTTQETQYF
NA,TRBJ2-2,TRBV19,TRBD2,TGTGCCGCCCACCCGGGGGGTGGAACCGGGGAGCTGTTTTTT,CAAHPGGGTGELFF
NA,TRBJ2-3,TRBV6-1,NA,TGTGCCAGCAGCCGAACAGATACCACAGATACGCAGTATTTT,CASSRTDTTDTQYF
NA,TRBJ2-5,TRBV5-4,TRBD2,TGTGCCAGCAGCTTGGTACTAGCGGGGGGACAAGAGACCCAGTACTTC,CASSLVLAGGQETQYF
NA,TRBJ2-5,TRBV28,NA,TGTGCCAGCAGTCAGGAAAATTCCCAGTACTTC,CASSQENSQYF
NA,TRBJ2-2,TRBV5-1,TRBD2,TGCGCCAGCAGGGGCGCGGGGGGCGCGATGAACACCGGGGAGCTGTTTTTT,CASRGAGGAMNTGELFF
NA,TRBJ2-7,TRBV5-4,TRBD2,TGTGCCAGCAGCTCCGGACTAGCGGGGGCCTACGAGCAGTACTTC,CASSSGLAGAYEQYF
once,TRBJ2-3,TRBV5-1,TRBD2,TGCGCCAGCAGCAACACAGCGGGGGAGAGGACAGATACGCAGTATTTT,CASSNTAGERTDTQYF
NA,TRBJ1-5,TRBV6-5,NA,TGTGCCAGCAGTTCGGGATCCGAGGCCAATCAGCCCCAGCATTTT,CASSSGSEANQPQHF
NA,TRBJ2-7,TRBV7-2,TRBD2,TGTGCCAGCAGCAACCTAGCGGGGGTTTACGAGCAGTACTTC,CASSNLAGVYEQYF
NA,TRBJ2-6,TRBV19,NA,TGTGCCAGTATCACTGAGATCTCTGGGGCCAACGTCCTGACTTTC,CASITEISGANVLTF
NA,TRBJ1-6,TRBV6-1,TRBD1,TGTGCCAGCAGTGAAGTTGGGACAGGGGGCTTCACCCTCCACTTT,CASSEVGTGGFTLHF
NA,TRBJ1-2,TRBV7-8,NA,TGTGCCAGCAGCTTAGCGGGGCATGGCTACACCTTC,CASSLAGHGYTF
NA,TRBJ2-7,TRBV7-2,NA,TGTGCCAGCAGCTTAGTAGGCGACAGAATAAGCTCCTACGAGCAGTACTTC,CASSLVGDRISSYEQYF
NA,TRBJ1-4,TRBV4-1,TRBD1,TGCGCCAGCAGCCCGGGACAGCATAATGAAAAACTGTTTTTT,CASSPGQHNEKLFF